Listed below are T cell receptor beta chains from one sample, sequenced in a study of blood T cell repertoires in COVID-19. The repertoire was sequenced with immunoSEQ multiplex PCR; TCRdb's copy has only in-frame clones and lacks some. The table records about 210,000 clones, roughly nine tenths of them present only once. The sample comprised peripheral blood. The receptors shown here come from a man aged 65 to 85 with acute or convalescent COVID-19. Each CDR3 is given with its conserved first and last residue. The D gene is left open where the match is weak. Expanded clones are given a class, and other clones once, few, many or no size at all.

v_gene	j_gene	d_gene	abundance	CDR3aa	CDR3nt
TRBV9	TRBJ2-1	TRBD1	.	CASSRGHDGSYNEQFF	TGTGCCAGCAGCAGGGGGCACGACGGCTCCTACAATGAGCAGTTCTTC
TRBV10-2	TRBJ2-3	.	.	CASSEIRATSTDTQYF	TGCGCCAGCAGTGAAATTCGCGCAACTAGCACAGATACGCAGTATTTT
TRBV6-1	TRBJ1-1	TRBD1	.	CASSVQGARGLNTEAFF	TGTGCCAGCAGTGTACAGGGGGCAAGGGGATTGAACACTGAAGCTTTCTTT
TRBV29-1	TRBJ1-2	TRBD1	.	CSVGGRDRVGYTF	TGCAGCGTTGGGGGTCGGGACAGGGTTGGCTACACCTTC
TRBV24-1	TRBJ1-2	TRBD1	.	CATSDRGRNYGYTF	TGTGCCACCAGTGACAGGGGGAGGAACTATGGCTACACCTTC
TRBV5-1	TRBJ1-2	.	.	CASSLDFPGIDGYTF	TGCGCCAGCAGCTTGGATTTCCCAGGTATCGATGGCTACACCTTC
TRBV7-3	TRBJ2-7	TRBD1	.	CASSTGQGAGEQYF	TGTGCCAGCAGCACCGGACAGGGGGCGGGTGAGCAGTACTTC
TRBV27	TRBJ1-1	.	once	CAIEDRNTEAFF	TGTGCCATCGAAGACAGGAACACTGAAGCTTTCTTT
TRBV7-2	TRBJ2-4	TRBD1	.	CASSLGQGARIQYF	TGTGCCAGCAGCTTGGGACAGGGGGCAAGAATTCAGTACTTC
TRBV24-1	TRBJ2-3	.	.	CATSGPPLGGSTDTQYF	TGTGCCACCAGTGGGCCCCCCCTTGGCGGGAGCACAGATACGCAGTATTTT
TRBV7-2	TRBJ2-6	.	.	CASSKRQALANVLTF	TGTGCCAGCAGCAAGCGACAGGCTTTGGCCAACGTCCTGACTTTC
TRBV11-3	TRBJ1-5	.	once	CASISWGGRKSNQPQHF	TGTGCCAGCATCTCCTGGGGGGGGCGGAAGAGCAATCAGCCCCAGCATTTT
TRBV18	TRBJ2-7	.	.	CASSPNTAARYEQYF	TGTGCCAGCTCACCAAATACGGCGGCGCGCTACGAGCAGTACTTC
TRBV5-1	TRBJ1-1	.	.	CASQGGQGSYTEAFF	TGCGCCAGCCAGGGTGGGCAGGGGAGTTACACTGAAGCTTTCTTT
TRBV2	TRBJ1-5	TRBD1	.	CASSEKKPGQGYEPQHF	TGTGCCAGCAGTGAAAAGAAGCCGGGACAGGGGTATGAGCCCCAGCATTTT
TRBV5-1	TRBJ2-1	.	.	CASSWDFNEQFF	TGCGCCAGCAGCTGGGACTTCAATGAGCAGTTCTTC
TRBV2	TRBJ2-5	.	few	CASSGAGVMETQYF	TGTGCCAGCAGTGGAGCAGGGGTCATGGAGACCCAGTACTTC
TRBV11-2	TRBJ2-2	.	few	CASSSRNRTLAGELFF	TGTGCCAGCAGCTCCCGGAACAGGACCCTTGCCGGGGAGCTGTTTTTT
TRBV4-2	TRBJ2-7	TRBD1	.	CASSQATGGFEQYF	TGTGCCAGCAGCCAGGCGACAGGGGGCTTCGAGCAGTACTTC
TRBV29-1	TRBJ1-1	.	.	CSVLRGFGNTEAFF	TGCAGCGTCTTGAGGGGGTTCGGGAACACTGAAGCTTTCTTT
TRBV18	TRBJ2-7	.	.	CASSPRQGLYEQYF	TGTGCCAGCTCACCTCGACAGGGACTCTACGAGCAGTACTTC
TRBV7-3	TRBJ1-1	.	.	CASSLRVGDEAFF	TGTGCCAGCAGCTTAAGGGTCGGAGATGAAGCTTTCTTT
TRBV30	TRBJ2-5	.	.	CASEFGGQGETQYF	TGTGCATCCGAGTTCGGGGGGCAGGGAGAGACCCAGTACTTC
TRBV19	TRBJ2-5	.	.	CASSVTGTETQYF	TGTGCCAGTAGTGTTACAGGGACAGAGACCCAGTACTTC
TRBV7-3	TRBJ2-3	TRBD2	.	CASSGDYTDTQYF	TGTGCCAGCAGCGGGGACTACACAGATACGCAGTATTTT
TRBV27	TRBJ2-1	.	.	CASSLVRLEFGNHEQFF	TGTGCCAGCAGTTTAGTCCGACTGGAATTCGGCAATCATGAGCAGTTCTTC
TRBV9	TRBJ2-1	.	.	CASSATSYNEQFF	TGTGCCAGCAGCGCGACTAGTTACAATGAGCAGTTCTTC
TRBV5-8	TRBJ2-3	TRBD1	few	CASSSRDRVSDTQYF	TGTGCCAGCAGCTCCCGGGACAGGGTGTCAGATACGCAGTATTTT
TRBV4-1	TRBJ1-4	TRBD1	.	CASSSSGTAEKLFF	TGCGCCAGCAGCTCTTCCGGGACAGCTGAAAAACTGTTTTTT
TRBV27	TRBJ1-2	TRBD1	.	CASSLRTGSGSYGYTF	TGTGCCAGCAGTTTAAGGACAGGAAGCGGCAGCTATGGCTACACCTTC
TRBV6-5	TRBJ2-1	.	once	CASTEGAREQFF	TGTGCCAGCACCGAGGGAGCGAGAGAGCAGTTCTTC